One and the same sample provided the 24 T cell receptor beta chains below, sequenced in a study of technical replicates of blood from a few donors. Clones were read by immunoSEQ multiplex PCR, and TCRdb kept only the in-frame ones, dropping some. The top ten clones hold roughly 0.37% of a sample with approximately 81,000 clones, approximately 94% of them seen once. What was sequenced was T cells isolated from PBMCs. Source of these receptors: a human donor in good health.

V usage is TRBV11-2 and J usage is TRBJ2-7, with 13 positions matching TRBD2. Germline loops: CDR1 SGHAT, CDR2 FQNNGV. The CDR3 has 17 amino acids. With 2 bases clipped from V and 3 bases from J, the junction kept 7 bases outside the gene matches. Here the CDR3 reads CASSLRGLAGISYEQYF. DNA of the CDR3: TGTGCCAGCAGCTTAAGGGGACTAGCGGGAATAAGCTACGAGCAGTACTTC. Variable domain in full (rest from reference TRBV11-2 and TRBJ2-7): EAGVAQSPRYKIIEKRQSVAFWCNPISGHATLYWYQQILGQGPKLLIQFQNNGVVDDSQLPKDRFSAERLKGVDSTLKIQPAKLEDSAVYLCASSLRGLAGISYEQYFGPGTRLTVT.

V usage is TRBV4-3 and J usage is TRBJ2-3; TRBD2 aligns across 10 bases. CDR3 length: 16 amino acids. CDR1 and CDR2 (germline): LGHNA, YSLEER. Trimming removed 0 bases from V and 6 bases from J; junction bases left unmatched: 6. As DNA, the CDR3 is TGCGCCAGCAGCCAAGATATAACTAGCGGGATGGATACGCAGTATTTT. This gives the protein CASSQDITSGMDTQYF.

CDR3 amino acids: CASRLAETYEQYF. In DNA, the CDR3 is TGTGCCAGCCGACTAGCGGAAACCTACGAGCAGTACTTC. The rearrangement links TRBV2 to TRBJ2-7; 9 bases are shared with TRBD2. Germline V gene data show CDR1 as SNHLY and CDR2 as FYNNEI. The CDR3 has 13 residues. V gave up 8 bases and J gave up 2 bases; unmatched junction bases: 4.

The V call is TRBV10-3, the J call TRBJ2-7, with 8 bases that match TRBD2. The V gene end was trimmed by 10 bases and the J gene end by 2 bases; junction bases not matched to a gene: 4. Germline assignment: CDR1 ENHRY and CDR2 SYGVKD. CDR3 length: 12 amino acids. CDR3 DNA sequence: TGTGCCACGACTAGCGAAACCTACGAGCAGTACTTC. It translates to CATTSETYEQYF.

This chain joins TRBV21-1 and TRBJ2-7; TRBD1 reflects the table's D call only, with no check against the DNA. TRBV21-1 represents a pseudogene. This CDR3 comprises 15 residues. The CDR3 bases are TGTGCCAGCAGCCTAAAGAGGGGGCGGCCCTACGAGCAGTACTTC. Translating it yields CASSLKRGRPYEQYF.

The V gene is TRBV6-5, the J gene TRBJ2-1, with TRBD2 matching over 8 bases. Germline V lookup: CDR1 MNHEY, CDR2 SVGAGI. The V gene end was trimmed by 2 bases and the J gene end by 4 bases; junction bases not matched to a gene: 1. The CDR3 has 14 residues. The CDR3 region is CASSYQRGYNEQFF. CDR3 sequence (DNA): TGTGCCAGCAGTTACCAGCGGGGGTACAATGAGCAGTTCTTC.

This sequence joins TRBV4-1 and TRBJ2-7; D is perhaps TRBD1 (5 bases). The CDR3 spans 15 residues. Germline V gene sequence: CDR1 MGHRA, CDR2 YSYEKL. Between the trimmed V and J ends, which lost 1 base and 7 bases, there was a span of 17 bases. The CDR3 spells CASSQVGQGSWEQYF. DNA for the CDR3: TGCGCCAGCAGCCAAGTTGGGCAGGGTTCGTGGGAGCAGTACTTC.

The genes are TRBV2 and TRBJ1-5; 8 bases line up with TRBD1. This CDR3 contains 14 residues. Germline CDR1 SNHLY, CDR2 FYNNEI. The J segment lost 3 bases and the V segment lost 6 bases, leaving 4 bases of the junction unmatched. The CDR3 reads CASRADRVNQPQHF. CDR3 sequence (DNA): TGTGCCAGCAGGGCGGACAGGGTCAATCAGCCCCAGCATTTT. Filled out from reference TRBV2 and TRBJ1-5, the complete variable domain reads EPEVTQTPSHQVTQMGQEVILRCVPISNHLYFYWYRQILGQKVEFLVSFYNNEISEKSEIFDDQFSVERPDGSNFTLKIRSTKLEDSAMYFCASRADRVNQPQHFGDGTRLSIL.

The chain uses TRBV28 and TRBJ1-1; perhaps TRBD1 as D (6 bases). This CDR3 comprises 13 residues. Germline lookup yields CDR1 MDHEN and CDR2 SYDVKM. Between the trimmed V and J ends, which lost 6 bases and 5 bases, there was a span of 13 bases. As DNA, the CDR3 is TGTGCCAGCAGCGTTACAGGGTTTACTGAAGCTTTCTTT. Translated, it gives CASSVTGFTEAFF. Full variable domain (outside the CDR3, taken from reference TRBV28 and TRBJ1-1): DVKVTQSSRYLVKRTGEKVFLECVQDMDHENMFWYRQDPGLGLRLIYFSYDVKMKEKGDIPEGYSVSREKKERFSLILESASTNQTSMYLCASSVTGFTEAFFGQGTRLTVV.

The gene calls are TRBV6-4 and TRBJ1-2, with D unclear. CDR1 MRHNA and CDR2 SNTAGT come from the germline V gene. CDR3 length: 13 amino acids. Trimming took off 6 bases at V and 0 bases at J, with 8 bases between the two ends. The CDR3 loop reads CASRDGANYGYTF. In DNA, the CDR3 is TGTGCCAGCAGGGACGGAGCTAACTATGGCTACACCTTC.

The rearrangement uses TRBV7-2 and TRBJ2-7; TRBD2 agrees at 10 bases. This CDR3 region has 19 residues. V dropped 2 bases and J dropped 1; count of bases not matched to a gene: 14. In germline, CDR1 is SGHTA, CDR2 FQGNSA. CDR3 sequence reads: CASSLRVLASGSISYEQYF. The CDR3 nucleotides read TGTGCCAGCAGCTTAAGAGTCTTGGCTAGCGGGAGTATTTCCTACGAGCAGTACTTC.

The chain combines TRBV19 with TRBJ2-3, with 7 bases identical to TRBD2. This CDR3 is built from 16 residues. CDR1 LNHDA and CDR2 SQIVND come from the germline V gene (reference sequence). The J segment lost 4 bases and the V segment lost 4 bases, leaving 11 bases of the junction unmatched. The CDR3 DNA reads TGTGCCAGTAGTAACCTCCTAGGACTAGGTTCAGATACGCAGTATTTT. Protein: CASSNLLGLGSDTQYF. Looking up the rest from reference TRBV19 and TRBJ2-3 gives the full variable domain: DGGITQSPKYLFRKEGQNVTLSCEQNLNHDAMYWYRQDPGQGLRLIYYSQIVNDFQKGDIAEGYSVSREKKESFPLTVTSAQKNPTAFYLCASSNLLGLGSDTQYFGPGTRLTVL.

The chain links TRBV7-2 to TRBJ1-3, with D possibly matching TRBD1 (5 bases). CDR3 size: 12 residues. CDR1 is SGHTA and CDR2 is FQGNSA in the germline V gene. V gave up 8 bases and J gave up 7 bases, with 12 bases separating them. The CDR3, as DNA: TGTGCCAGCTCCACAGGTTTGAACACCATATATTTT. It translates to CASSTGLNTIYF.

The rearrangement uses TRBV28 and TRBJ1-2; D not certain. V shed 6 bases and J shed 2 bases, with 13 bases lying between them. The CDR3 extends over 14 amino acids. The germline V gene encodes CDR1 MDHEN and CDR2 SYDVKM. The CDR3, as DNA: TGTGCCAGCAGCCCCGCCGGTCTGAACTATGGCTACACCTTC. Amino acids: CASSPAGLNYGYTF.

The J gene is TRBJ1-1, the V gene TRBV10-1, with D possibly TRBD1 on 6 matching bases. Germline CDR1 WNHNN, CDR2 SYGVQD (reference sequence). The V end lost 3 bases, the J end lost 1 base, and 15 bases lay between the germline ends. This CDR3 has 16 residues. The CDR3 nucleotides are TGCGCCAGCAGTGATGAACCCCTAGGGGGGAACACTGAAGCTTTCTTT. Protein: CASSDEPLGGNTEAFF.

V is TRBV2 and J is TRBJ2-5; TRBD1 agrees at 7 bases. The CDR3 sequence is 15 residues long. The germline V gene has CDR1 SNHLY and CDR2 FYNNEI. Trimming cost V 7 bases and J 1 base; bases outside gene matches: 9. The CDR3: CASNPAWTGQETQYF. CDR3 nucleotides: TGTGCCAGCAACCCAGCTTGGACAGGCCAAGAGACCCAGTACTTC.

V usage is TRBV10-3 and J usage is TRBJ2-1; tentative D call: TRBD2 (6 bases). The CDR3 has 16 residues. The germline gives CDR1 ENHRY, CDR2 SYGVKD. The V end was cut by 5 bases, the J end by 0 bases, with 14 bases between. The CDR3 nucleotides are TGTGCCATCAGTCTGAATAGCGGAGTCTCCTACAATGAGCAGTTCTTC. Translation gives CAISLNSGVSYNEQFF.

This sequence joins TRBV5-5 and TRBJ2-5; D unclear. The CDR3 covers 14 residues. The germline V gene has CDR1 SGHKS and CDR2 YYEKEE (reference sequence). Trimming removed 1 base at V and 0 bases at J, with 7 bases between. DNA of the CDR3: TGTGCCAGCAGCTTGCACTTGAACCAAGAGACCCAGTACTTC. It is translated as CASSLHLNQETQYF.

The J gene is TRBJ2-1, the V gene TRBV7-9; TRBD2 matches at 13 bases. After removal of 5 bases from V and 5 bases from J, the junction contained 6 bases not matched to a gene. CDR1 SEHNR and CDR2 FQNEAQ come from the germline V gene (reference sequence). The CDR3 covers 16 residues. The CDR3 region is CASSPTSGRAHNEQFF. The CDR3 bases are TGTGCCAGCAGCCCTACTAGCGGGAGGGCCCACAATGAGCAGTTCTTC.

The chain carries TRBV30 and TRBJ1-1, with D unclear. Germline CDR1 and CDR2: GTSNPN and SVGIG (reference sequence). This CDR3 comprises 12 residues. Trimming shortened V by 1 base and J by 1 base, and 4 bases separated the two germline ends. The CDR3 DNA reads as TGTGCCTGGAGTGCTACGAACACTGAAGCTTTCTTT. Amino acid sequence: CAWSATNTEAFF. The entire variable domain, with the rest obtained from reference TRBV30 and TRBJ1-1, is as follows: SQTIHQWPATLVQPVGSPLSLECTVEGTSNPNLYWYRQAAGRGLQLLFYSVGIGQISSEVPQNLSASRPQDRQFILSSKKLLLSDSGFYLCAWSATNTEAFFGQGTRLTVV.

V and J are TRBV27 and TRBJ2-1; 10 bases match TRBD2. J lost 9 bases, V lost 6 bases, and 11 bases had no gene match. The CDR3 contains 15 residues. Germline values: CDR1 MNHEY, CDR2 SMNVEV (reference sequence). The CDR3 DNA follows: TGTGCCAGCAGCGGGGGGACTAGCGTGGCCAGTGAGCAGTTCTTC. The encoded protein is CASSGGTSVASEQFF.

This CDR3 is CASSVEATRDYEQYF. CDR3 DNA: TGTGCCAGCAGCGTAGAAGCGACTAGGGACTACGAGCAGTACTTC. The rearrangement links TRBV9 to TRBJ2-7; D is perhaps TRBD2 (6 bases). V was clipped by 0 bases and J by 3 bases, with 13 bases between them. The CDR3 is made up of 15 amino acids. Germline values: CDR1 SGDLS, CDR2 YYNGEE.

The V gene is TRBV18, the J gene TRBJ1-2; D unclear. The germline CDR1 and CDR2 sequences are KGHSH and LQKENI. This CDR3 contains 13 residues. Trimming removed 2 bases at V and 1 base at J, with 5 bases between. CDR3 bases: TGTGCCAGCTCACCAGGGAGTAACTATGGCTACACCTTC. As protein: CASSPGSNYGYTF.

The rearrangement uses TRBV30 and TRBJ2-1, with D uncertain. Germline lookup yields CDR1 GTSNPN and CDR2 SVGIG (reference sequence). Deletions cut 7 bases from V and 10 bases from J, with 17 bases between. This CDR3 has 12 amino acids. DNA for the CDR3: TGTGCCTCTGCTGGGCCTTTAGGCGAGCAGTTCTTC. The encoded protein is CASAGPLGEQFF.